This T cell receptor beta chain emerged from a study of blood T cell repertoires in COVID-19. Per the study methods: Reference gene primers were amplified, and this amplification served to estimate nucleated cell counts. Repertoires were generated with immunoSEQ multiplex PCR, while TCRdb's copy carries only in-frame clones and drops some. V and J calls and clone size come straight from that table; D and trimming were deduced from the DNA. Seen here are over 150,000 clones, about 83% observed once, and the top ten hold about 1.9%. The germline CDR1 and CDR2 sequences are SGHTA and FQGNSA. The CDR3 has 17 residues. Trimming cost V 6 bases and J 5 bases; bases outside gene matches: 13.

The receptor's source is a woman of 80 years or more with acute or convalescent COVID-19. This rearrangement joins TRBV7-2 to TRBJ1-1; TRBD1 aligns across 12 bases. The sequenced sample was peripheral blood. Here the CDR3 DNA reads TGTGCCAGCAGTCCGGGACAGGGGGCAACGGGAAAAACTGAAGCTTTCTTT. It is translated as CASSPGQGATGKTEAFF.